This TCR beta chain was identified in a study of shared clonotypes between healthy human individuals. A remark on this clone: Its antigen remains unidentified.

General study points: Among non-shared clonotypes, generation probabilities were lower than among those shared by all four donors. Clonotype sharing among donors was expected to depend on sequencing depth.

Source study methods: In the immunoSEQ data, sequences were junction-only and lacked quality scores, so filtering differed. The data were produced by immunoSEQ multiplex PCR, yet TCRdb's version contains in-frame clones alone and is incomplete. Clonal size and the V and J genes are those of that table, whereas D and trimming came from the DNA. The data show 2 million to 2.5 million clones, about 93% seen once. V was cut by 3 bases and J by 5 bases, with 13 bases left in between. CDR1 is MNHEY, CDR2 SMNVEV, per germline (reference sequence). The CDR3 consists of 14 residues. CD45RO-negative, CCR7-positively selected cells formed the naive CD8 fraction, excluding terminally differentiated effector memory CD45RA+ cells.

This TCR was sampled from a man younger than 35 in good health. Some clones in this sample may be carry-over from other donors' samples. The sequenced sample was naive CD8+ T cells from PBMCs. This rearrangement joins TRBV27 to TRBJ1-2; D is possibly TRBD1 (5 bases). The CDR3 is CASSFYGGDYGYTF. CDR3 nucleotide sequence: TGTGCCAGCAGTTTCTACGGGGGGGATTATGGCTACACCTTC.